These 8 T cell receptor beta chains were all obtained from the same sample, sequenced in a study of OX40 agonist ivuxolimab in advanced cancers. TCRdb's table, derived via immunoSEQ multiplex PCR, lists solely in-frame clones and lacks some. The sample shows roughly 15,000 clones, around 80% of them seen only once. This material consisted of CD4+ or CD8+ T cells sorted from blood, taken in a trial of the OX40 agonist ivuxolimab. The origin of the receptors is an adult with an advanced solid tumor such as melanoma, head and neck, liver or kidney cancer.

The chain has TRBV7-2 and TRBJ2-1, with TRBD2 matching 11 bases. The germline CDR1 and CDR2 sequences are SGHTA and FQGNSA. Germline trimming cut 5 bases from V and 2 bases from J; bases unmatched to any gene: 11. CDR3 length: 18 residues. In DNA form, the CDR3 reads TGTGCCAGCAGCAAATCAGCTAGCGGGAGGCCGACCTACAATGAGCAGTTCTTC. Translating gives CASSKSASGRPTYNEQFF.

This clone was counted only a few times. The chain has TRBV29-1 and TRBJ2-2; TRBD1 aligns across 12 bases. Germline trimming cut 6 bases from V and 7 bases from J; bases unmatched to any gene: 9. This CDR3 is 15 amino acids long. Germline V gives CDR1 SQVTM, CDR2 ANQGSEA. The CDR3 bases are TGCAGCGTAGAATCGGGACAGGGGGCCATCGGGGAGCTGTTTTTT. Protein: CSVESGQGAIGELFF.

The chain carries TRBV13 and TRBJ2-7, with 10 bases fitting TRBD1. Losses at the gene ends were 3 bases for V and 4 bases for J; bases not matched to a gene: 3. The germline gives CDR1 PRHDT, CDR2 FYEKMQ (reference sequence). This CDR3 contains 14 residues. CDR3 region: CASSLGQGLYEQYF. The CDR3 coding sequence is TGTGCCAGCAGCTTGGGACAGGGGTTGTACGAGCAGTACTTC.

The V and J genes are TRBV28 and TRBJ1-5, with TRBD1 matching 8 bases. The germline V gene encodes CDR1 MDHEN and CDR2 SYDVKM. Trimming cost V 6 bases and J 1 base; bases outside gene matches: 5. CDR3 length: 15 residues. The DNA of the CDR3 is TGTGCCAGCAGGATGACAGGGGTGAGCAATCAGCCCCAGCATTTT. Translated, it gives CASRMTGVSNQPQHF.

V gene TRBV7-7 combines with J gene TRBJ2-2; a weak D match, TRBD2 (5 bases). V lost 5 bases to trimming and J lost 0 bases, with 10 bases between them. The germline CDR1 and CDR2 sequences are SSHAT and FNYEAQ (reference sequence). There are 15 residues in the CDR3. The CDR3 nucleotides are TGTGCCAGCAGCCCCGCCGGGACGAACACCGGGGAGCTGTTTTTT. Translated: CASSPAGTNTGELFF.

The genes are TRBV13 and TRBJ1-1; D may be TRBD1 (5 bases). The CDR3 consists of 13 residues. The ends were cut back, 5 bases at V and 0 bases at J, with 7 bases in the middle. CDR1 is PRHDT and CDR2 is FYEKMQ in the germline V gene (reference sequence). CDR3 nucleotide sequence: TGTGCCAGCAGCAGGGGAGTGAACACTGAAGCTTTCTTT. It encodes CASSRGVNTEAFF.

This clone came up a few times. The chain uses TRBV18 and TRBJ1-6, with 11 bases matching TRBD1. Trimming at V came to 4 bases and at J to 10 bases, leaving 9 bases not matched to a gene. There are 16 residues in the CDR3. Germline V gives CDR1 KGHSH, CDR2 LQKENI. The CDR3 bases are TGTGCCAGCTCACTGACCGGGACAGGGGGGGACTCACCCCTCCACTTT. Protein: CASSLTGTGGDSPLHF.

The J gene is TRBJ2-7, the V gene TRBV27, with a weak D call TRBD1 (7 bases). Germline CDR1 is MNHEY and CDR2 is SMNVEV (reference sequence). The ends were cut back, 6 bases at V and 7 bases at J, with 19 bases in the middle. The CDR3 spans 14 residues. The CDR3 coding sequence is TGTGCCAGCAGCCTAGGGGGGACAGTCGGGGAGCAGTACTTC. Translating it yields CASSLGGTVGEQYF.